The present T cell receptor (beta chain) was sequenced within a study of cytomegalovirus exposure and HLA in healthy donors. Study-wide results and caveats: Accurate prediction of most subjects' HLA-A and HLA-B alleles from TCR beta sequences was reported. Rare TCR sequences dominated, though some public TCRs recurred in many donors.

With 60 Vbeta and 13 Jbeta primers, the PCR was carried out. TCRdb's table, derived via immunoSEQ multiplex PCR, lists solely in-frame clones and lacks some. Of about 130,000 clones listed, 75% to 80% were seen once; the top ten hold 3.6%. The CDR3 extends over 16 amino acids. Looked up from germline, CDR1 is MNHEY and CDR2 is SVGAGI. J gave up 7 bases and V 0 bases, and 8 bases lay outside the gene matches. Donors sampled were nominally healthy, though unrecorded immune exposures were likely. To note about this clone: Its antigen is as yet unknown.

Input material: PBMCs. The clonotype comes from a man in his forties in good health and CMV-seronegative. The gene calls are TRBV6-5 and TRBJ1-2, with TRBD1 matching over 10 bases. CDR3 DNA sequence: TGTGCCAGCAGTTACTCCCTGGGGACAGGGGACTCTGGCTACACCTTC. Its translation is CASSYSLGTGDSGYTF.